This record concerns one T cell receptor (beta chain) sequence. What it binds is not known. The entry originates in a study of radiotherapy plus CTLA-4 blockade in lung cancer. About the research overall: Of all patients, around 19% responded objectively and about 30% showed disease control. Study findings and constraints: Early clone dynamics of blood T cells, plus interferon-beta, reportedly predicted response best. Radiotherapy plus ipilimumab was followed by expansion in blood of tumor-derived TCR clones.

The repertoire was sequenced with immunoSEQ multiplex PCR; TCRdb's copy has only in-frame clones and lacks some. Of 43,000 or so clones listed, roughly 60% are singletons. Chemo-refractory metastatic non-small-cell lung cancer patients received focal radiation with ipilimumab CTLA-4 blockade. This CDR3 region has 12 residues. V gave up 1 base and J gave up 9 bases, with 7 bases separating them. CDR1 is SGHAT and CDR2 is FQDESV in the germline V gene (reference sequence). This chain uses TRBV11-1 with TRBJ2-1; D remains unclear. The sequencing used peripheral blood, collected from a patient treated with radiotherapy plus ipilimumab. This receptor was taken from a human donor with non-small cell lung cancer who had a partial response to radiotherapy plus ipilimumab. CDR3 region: CASSLGPSEQFF. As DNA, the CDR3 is TGTGCCAGCAGCTTAGGGCCCAGTGAGCAGTTCTTC.